The 13 T cell receptor beta chains below were found in one sample sequenced in a study of vaccination effects on CD4 cells after COVID-19. These receptors' antigens are unknown. Prior to sequencing, the ViraFEST assay stimulated PBMC with viral peptide pools, which expanded the antigen-specific CD4+ T cells. At the end of nine to ten days of culture, CD4+ T cells were isolated. BNT162b2 vaccine or mRNA-1273 vaccine was given to participants in two doses. Generated by immunoSEQ multiplex PCR, the TCRdb table keeps only in-frame clones and is missing some. The sample holds 30,000 or so clones, over 65% seen once. This specimen consisted of CD4+ T cells from PBMCs cultured with HCoV-NL63 spike peptides, obtained after COVID-19 vaccination. These receptors all stem from a human donor who received a COVID-19 vaccine.

The J gene is TRBJ1-2, the V gene TRBV9, with D uncertain. Trimming took 0 bases from V and 4 from J, leaving 10 bases between them. CDR1 and CDR2 (germline): SGDLS, YYNGEE. This CDR3 spans 14 amino acids. This CDR3 reads CASSVEPVFYGYTF. The CDR3 nucleotides read TGTGCCAGCAGCGTAGAACCGGTTTTCTATGGCTACACCTTC.

The chain links TRBV2 to TRBJ1-2; D gene uncertain. This CDR3 comprises 16 residues. Germline V gene lookup returns CDR1 SNHLY and CDR2 FYNNEI. The V end lost 9 bases, the J end lost 0 bases, and 20 bases lay between the germline ends. The CDR3 loop reads CASAPRRDPANYGYTF. The DNA for the CDR3 is TGTGCCAGTGCACCTAGGAGGGATCCAGCTAACTATGGCTACACCTTC.

The rearrangement uses TRBV6-5 and TRBJ2-2, with D possibly matching TRBD2 (6 bases). V lost 6 bases to trimming and J lost 0 bases, with 8 bases between them. Germline CDR1 reads MNHEY; CDR2 reads SVGAGI. This CDR3 region has 14 residues. CDR3 region: CASREGPNTGELFF. CDR3 sequence (DNA): TGTGCCAGCAGGGAGGGACCGAACACCGGGGAGCTGTTTTTT.

The rearrangement links TRBV6-5 to TRBJ1-5; tentatively, D is TRBD1 (5 bases). The CDR3 runs 12 residues. Germline CDR1 and CDR2: MNHEY and SVGAGI. V lost 4 bases and J lost 6, with 7 bases in between. The CDR3 nucleotides are TGTGCCAGCAGTTTTAGGGGTCAGCCCCAGCATTTT. This encodes CASSFRGQPQHF.

Notes on this clone: Relative to the germline gene, one junction end is altered; a read error may explain this. The rearrangement joins TRBV20-1 to TRBJ2-5, with D unresolved. CDR1 DFQATT and CDR2 SNEGSKA come from the germline V gene (reference sequence). This CDR3 contains 11 residues. CDR3 in DNA: TGCAGTGCTGAGGACCAGGAGACCCAGTACTTC. Its translation: CSAEDQETQYF.

This clone was detected only a few times. This chain links TRBV9 with TRBJ2-2; weak D call: TRBD2 (6 bases). From germline, CDR1 is SGDLS and CDR2 YYNGEE. This CDR3 has 15 amino acids. V lost 2 bases and J lost 0, with 8 bases in between. Here the CDR3 DNA reads TGTGCCAGCAGCGTTAGCGGCACGAACACCGGGGAGCTGTTTTTT. It is translated as CASSVSGTNTGELFF. Based on the CDR3 plus reference TRBV9 and TRBJ2-2, the full variable domain is DSGVTQTPKHLITATGQRVTLRCSPRSGDLSVYWYQQSLDQGLQFLIQYYNGEERAKGNILERFSAQQFPDLHSELNLSSLELGDSALYFCASSVSGTNTGELFFGEGSRLTVL.

By frequency in the sample, this clone is medium-sized. This chain uses TRBV2 with TRBJ1-6; a weak D match, TRBD1 (5 bases). The germline V gene has CDR1 SNHLY and CDR2 FYNNEI. The CDR3 covers 14 residues. Deletions cut 6 bases from V and 15 bases from J, with 21 bases between. The CDR3 DNA reads TGTGCCAGCAGGGGGGGATTAGGCGGTGTGTACCTCCACTTT. This sequence encodes CASRGGLGGVYLHF.

The chain recombines TRBV7-6 with TRBJ1-3, with 8 bases identical to TRBD1. Per the germline V gene, CDR1 is SGHVS and CDR2 is FNYEAQ. This CDR3 has 15 amino acids. The V and J ends lost 4 bases and 4 bases, in that order; junction bases with no gene match: 6. CDR3 nucleotide sequence: TGTGCCAGCAGCTCATCGGCAGGGGGCGGAAACACCATATATTTT. The encoded protein is CASSSSAGGGNTIYF.

This rearrangement joins TRBV20-1 to TRBJ2-1; no definite D call. The CDR3 has 11 amino acids. Trimming removed 7 bases at V and 0 bases at J, with 4 bases between. Germline assignment: CDR1 DFQATT and CDR2 SNEGSKA (reference sequence). Here the CDR3 DNA reads TGCAGTGGACGCTCCTACAATGAGCAGTTCTTC. It yields the protein CSGRSYNEQFF.

This chain connects TRBV30 to TRBJ2-1, with D perhaps assigned TRBD1 or TRBD2 (5 bases each). V lost 5 bases and J lost 4, with 12 bases in between. The CDR3 covers 13 residues. Germline CDR1 reads GTSNPN; CDR2 reads SVGIG (reference sequence). CDR3 protein: CAWYGTIYNEQFF. CDR3 nucleotides: TGTGCCTGGTACGGGACGATTTACAATGAGCAGTTCTTC. The full variable domain, in which reference TRBV30 and TRBJ2-1 provide the parts outside the CDR3, is SQTIHQWPATLVQPVGSPLSLECTVEGTSNPNLYWYRQAAGRGLQLLFYSVGIGQISSEVPQNLSASRPQDRQFILSSKKLLLSDSGFYLCAWYGTIYNEQFFGPGTRLTVL.

The chain joins TRBV3-1 (or the pseudogene TRBV3-2) to TRBJ2-2; D not resolved. The CDR3 has 16 residues. The ends were cut back, 6 bases at V and 0 bases at J, with 14 bases in the middle. Germline-derived CDR1 and CDR2 are LGHDT and YNNKEL (reference sequence). In DNA form, the CDR3 reads TGTGCCAGCAGTCATATGACGGTGTCGAACACCGGGGAGCTGTTTTTT. This translates into CASSHMTVSNTGELFF.

J is TRBJ1-2 and V is TRBV4-2, with 7 bases fitting TRBD1. V was clipped by 1 base and J by 1 base; unmatched bases: 6. This CDR3 has 16 residues. Germline assignment: CDR1 LGHNA and CDR2 YNFKEQ. The CDR3 nucleotides are TGTGCCAGCAGCCAAGGGAGGACAGGAGATAACTATGGCTACACCTTC. This translates into CASSQGRTGDNYGYTF.

The chain employs TRBV4-1 and TRBJ2-3, with a possible D match to TRBD1 (5 bases). Germline V gene data show CDR1 as MGHRA and CDR2 as YSYEKL. This CDR3 comprises 14 residues. Trimming removed 2 bases from V and 2 bases from J, with 8 bases in between. The CDR3 here is CASSQQGYTDTQYF. In DNA, the CDR3 is TGCGCCAGCAGCCAACAGGGTTACACAGATACGCAGTATTTT.